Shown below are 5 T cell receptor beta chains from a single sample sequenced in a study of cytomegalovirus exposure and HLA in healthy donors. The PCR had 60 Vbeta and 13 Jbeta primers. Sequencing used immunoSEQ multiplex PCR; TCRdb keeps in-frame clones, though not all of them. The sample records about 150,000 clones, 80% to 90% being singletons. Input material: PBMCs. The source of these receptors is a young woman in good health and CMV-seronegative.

The CDR3 DNA follows: TGTGCCAGCAGCGCCGGACAGGTCCACTCTGGAAACACCATATATTTT. Encoded protein: CASSAGQVHSGNTIYF. This chain links TRBV9 with TRBJ1-3, with 7 bases lining up with TRBD1. V lost 3 bases and J lost 0; bases outside the gene matches: 6. Looked up from germline, CDR1 is SGDLS and CDR2 is YYNGEE. The CDR3 runs 16 residues.

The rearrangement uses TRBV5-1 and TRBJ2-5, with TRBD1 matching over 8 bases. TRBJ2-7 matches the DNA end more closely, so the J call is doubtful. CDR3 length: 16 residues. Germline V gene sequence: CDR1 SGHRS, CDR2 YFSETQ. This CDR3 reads CASSSPSRTGIDEQYF. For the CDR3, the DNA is TGCGCCAGCAGCTCCCCGAGCCGGACAGGGATCGACGAGCAGTACTTC.

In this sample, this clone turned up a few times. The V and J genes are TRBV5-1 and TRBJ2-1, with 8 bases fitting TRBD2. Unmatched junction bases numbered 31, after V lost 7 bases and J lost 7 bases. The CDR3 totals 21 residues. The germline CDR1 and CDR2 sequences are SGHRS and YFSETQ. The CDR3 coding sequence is TGCGCCAGCGCTAAATCGGCCGGGACGGGGGGGCTAGCGGCCTTAGTAAATGAGCAGTTCTTC. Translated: CASAKSAGTGGLAALVNEQFF.

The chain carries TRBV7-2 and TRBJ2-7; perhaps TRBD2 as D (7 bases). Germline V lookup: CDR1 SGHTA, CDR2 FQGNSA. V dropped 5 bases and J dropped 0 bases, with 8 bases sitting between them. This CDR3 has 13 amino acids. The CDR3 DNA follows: TGTGCCAGCAGCGCGGGGGCCTCCTACGAGCAGTACTTC. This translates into CASSAGASYEQYF.

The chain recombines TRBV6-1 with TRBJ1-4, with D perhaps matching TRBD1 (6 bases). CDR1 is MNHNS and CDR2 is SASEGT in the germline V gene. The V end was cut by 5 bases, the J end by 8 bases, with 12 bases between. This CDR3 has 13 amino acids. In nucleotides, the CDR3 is TGTGCCAGCAGTCGCGGGGGCGAGGAAAAACTGTTTTTT. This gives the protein CASSRGGEEKLFF.